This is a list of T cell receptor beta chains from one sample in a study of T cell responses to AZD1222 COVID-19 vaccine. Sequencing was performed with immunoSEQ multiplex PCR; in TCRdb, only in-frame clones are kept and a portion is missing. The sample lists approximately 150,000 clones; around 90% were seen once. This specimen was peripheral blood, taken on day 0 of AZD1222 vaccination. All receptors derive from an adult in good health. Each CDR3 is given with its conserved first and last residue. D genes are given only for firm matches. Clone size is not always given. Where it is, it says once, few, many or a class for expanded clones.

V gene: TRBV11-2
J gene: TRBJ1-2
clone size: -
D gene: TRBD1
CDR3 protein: CASSLTGTNNYGYTF
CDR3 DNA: TGTGCCAGCAGCTTGACAGGGACAAATAACTATGGCTACACCTTC

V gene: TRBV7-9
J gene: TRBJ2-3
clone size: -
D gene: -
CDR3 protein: CASSPVRTSTDTQYF
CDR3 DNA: TGTGCCAGCAGCCCAGTGCGCACAAGCACAGATACGCAGTATTTT

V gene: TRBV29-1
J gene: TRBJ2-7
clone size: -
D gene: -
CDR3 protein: CSVETDSEGSYEQYF
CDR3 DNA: TGCAGCGTTGAGACGGACAGCGAGGGGTCCTACGAGCAGTACTTC

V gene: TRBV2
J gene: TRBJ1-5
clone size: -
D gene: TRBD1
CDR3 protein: CASSEVRGREPQHF
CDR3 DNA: TGTGCCAGCAGTGAAGTCAGGGGGCGCGAGCCCCAGCATTTT

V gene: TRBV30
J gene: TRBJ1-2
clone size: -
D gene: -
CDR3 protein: CAWSVYRVGYTF
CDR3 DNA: TGTGCCTGGAGTGTCTACAGGGTTGGCTACACCTTC

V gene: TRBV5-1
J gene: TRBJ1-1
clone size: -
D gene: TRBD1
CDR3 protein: CASSFAGTGGGTEAFF
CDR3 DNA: TGCGCCAGCAGCTTTGCCGGGACAGGGGGCGGAACTGAAGCTTTCTTT

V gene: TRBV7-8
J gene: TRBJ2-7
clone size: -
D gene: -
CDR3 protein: CASSLAPAGSSYEQYF
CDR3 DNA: TGTGCCAGCAGCTTAGCGCCGGCGGGGAGCTCCTACGAGCAGTACTTC

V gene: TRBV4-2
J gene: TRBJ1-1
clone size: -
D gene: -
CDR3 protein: CASRSANTEAFF
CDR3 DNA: TGTGCCAGCAGATCTGCAAACACTGAAGCTTTCTTT

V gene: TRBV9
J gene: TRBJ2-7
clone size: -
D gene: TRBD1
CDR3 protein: CASSPGTGAYEQYF
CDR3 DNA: TGTGCCAGCAGCCCCGGGACAGGGGCCTACGAGCAGTACTTC

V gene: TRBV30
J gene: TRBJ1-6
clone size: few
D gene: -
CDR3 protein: CAWSVSGQGSPLHF
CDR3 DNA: TGTGCCTGGAGTGTCTCGGGCCAGGGATCACCCCTCCACTTT

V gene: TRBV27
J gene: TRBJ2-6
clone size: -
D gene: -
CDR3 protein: CASSLEASGANVLTF
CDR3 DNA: TGTGCCAGCAGTTTGGAGGCCTCTGGGGCCAACGTCCTGACTTTC

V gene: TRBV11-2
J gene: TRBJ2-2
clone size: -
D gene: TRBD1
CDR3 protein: CASRRTGVNTGELFF
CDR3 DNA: TGTGCCAGCAGAAGGACAGGCGTGAACACCGGGGAGCTGTTTTTT

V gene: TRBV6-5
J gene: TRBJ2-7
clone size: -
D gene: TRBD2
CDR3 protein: CASSLGLASYEQYF
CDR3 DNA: TGTGCCAGCAGTTTGGGACTAGCATCCTACGAGCAGTACTTC

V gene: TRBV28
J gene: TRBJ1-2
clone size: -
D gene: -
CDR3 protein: CASSPGTVGYTF
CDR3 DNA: TGTGCCAGCAGTCCAGGGACGGTGGGCTACACCTTC

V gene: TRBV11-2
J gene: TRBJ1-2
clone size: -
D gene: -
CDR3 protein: CASSLELNYGYTF
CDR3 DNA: TGTGCCAGCAGCTTAGAACTGAACTATGGCTACACCTTC

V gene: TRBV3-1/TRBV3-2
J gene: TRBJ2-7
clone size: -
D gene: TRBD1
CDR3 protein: CASSHGQGSYEQYF
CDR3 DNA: TGTGCCAGCAGCCACGGACAGGGTTCCTACGAGCAGTACTTC

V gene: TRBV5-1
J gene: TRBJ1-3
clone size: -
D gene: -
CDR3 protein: CASSLGQAGNTIYF
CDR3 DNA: TGCGCCAGCAGCTTGGGACAGGCCGGAAACACCATATATTTT

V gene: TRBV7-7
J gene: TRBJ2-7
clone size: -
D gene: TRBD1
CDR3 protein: CASSPPGQGADEQYF
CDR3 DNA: TGTGCCAGCAGCCCCCCCGGACAGGGGGCCGACGAGCAGTACTTC

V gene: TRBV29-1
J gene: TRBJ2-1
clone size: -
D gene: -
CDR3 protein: CSAGDEQFF
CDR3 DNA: TGCAGCGCCGGAGATGAGCAGTTCTTC

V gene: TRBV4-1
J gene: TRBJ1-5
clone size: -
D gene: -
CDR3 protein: CASSQDDQGRNQPQHF
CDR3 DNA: TGCGCCAGCAGCCAAGATGATCAGGGGCGCAATCAGCCCCAGCATTTT

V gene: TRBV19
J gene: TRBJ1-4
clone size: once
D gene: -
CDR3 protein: CASSITATNEKLFF
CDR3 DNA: TGTGCCAGTAGTATTACAGCAACTAATGAAAAACTGTTTTTT

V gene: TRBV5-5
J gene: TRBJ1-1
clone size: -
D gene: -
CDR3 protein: CASSFYGSEAFF
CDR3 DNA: TGTGCCAGCAGTTTCTATGGGTCTGAAGCTTTCTTT

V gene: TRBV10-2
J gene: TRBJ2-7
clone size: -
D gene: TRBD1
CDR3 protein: CASSVGQGVSEQYF
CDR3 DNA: TGCGCCAGCAGTGTTGGACAGGGGGTCAGCGAGCAGTACTTC

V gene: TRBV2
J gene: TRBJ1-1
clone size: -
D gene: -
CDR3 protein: CATKSGDTEAFF
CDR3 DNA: TGTGCCACCAAAAGCGGAGACACTGAAGCTTTCTTT

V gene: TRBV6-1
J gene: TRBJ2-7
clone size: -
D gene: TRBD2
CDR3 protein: CASSASSGRFDYEQYF
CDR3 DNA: TGTGCCAGCAGTGCGTCTAGCGGGAGGTTCGACTACGAGCAGTACTTC

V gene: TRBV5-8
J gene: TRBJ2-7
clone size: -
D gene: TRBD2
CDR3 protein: CASSPTSGIYEQYF
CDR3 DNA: TGTGCCAGCAGCCCGACTAGCGGGATCTACGAGCAGTACTTC

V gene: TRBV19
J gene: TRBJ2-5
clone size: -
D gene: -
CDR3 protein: CASSIESTRRKETQYF
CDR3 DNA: TGTGCCAGTAGTATAGAGTCGACTAGGAGAAAGGAGACCCAGTACTTC

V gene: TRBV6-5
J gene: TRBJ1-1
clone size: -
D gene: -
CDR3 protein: CASSYSAGNTEAFF
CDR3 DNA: TGTGCCAGCAGTTACTCGGCAGGGAACACTGAAGCTTTCTTT

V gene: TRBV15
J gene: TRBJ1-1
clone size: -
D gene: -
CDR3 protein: CATSRDMGEAFF
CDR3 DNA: TGTGCCACCAGCAGAGATATGGGGGAAGCTTTCTTT

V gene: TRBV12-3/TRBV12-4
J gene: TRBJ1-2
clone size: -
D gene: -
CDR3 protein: CASSLMGSYGYTF
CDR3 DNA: TGTGCCAGCAGTTTGATGGGTTCCTATGGCTACACCTTC

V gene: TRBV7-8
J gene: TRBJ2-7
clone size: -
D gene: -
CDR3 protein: CASSLLSGNSYEQYF
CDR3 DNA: TGTGCCAGCAGCTTATTATCCGGGAACTCCTACGAGCAGTACTTC

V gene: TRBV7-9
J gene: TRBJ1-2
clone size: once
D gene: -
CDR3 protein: CASSLLGRNYGYTF
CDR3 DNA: TGTGCCAGCAGCTTATTAGGGAGAAACTATGGCTACACCTTC

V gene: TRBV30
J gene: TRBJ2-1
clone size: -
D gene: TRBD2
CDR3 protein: CAWTSGRKQFF
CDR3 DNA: TGTGCCTGGACTAGCGGGAGGAAGCAGTTCTTC

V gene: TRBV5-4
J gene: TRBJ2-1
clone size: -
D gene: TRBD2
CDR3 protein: CASSATQRERDEQFF
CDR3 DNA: TGTGCCAGCAGCGCAACGCAGCGGGAGCGAGATGAGCAGTTCTTC

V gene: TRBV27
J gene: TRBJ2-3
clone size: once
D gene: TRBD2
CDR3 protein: CASSVGTSGTDTQYF
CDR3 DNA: TGTGCCAGCAGTGTTGGGACTAGCGGTACAGATACGCAGTATTTT

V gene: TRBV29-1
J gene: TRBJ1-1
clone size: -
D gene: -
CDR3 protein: CSVEYPVRPEAFF
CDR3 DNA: TGCAGCGTTGAATACCCAGTTAGGCCTGAAGCTTTCTTT

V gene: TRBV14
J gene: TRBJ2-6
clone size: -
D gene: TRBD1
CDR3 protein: CASRGGRGDRVNSGANVLTF
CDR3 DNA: TGTGCCAGCAGGGGCGGCCGAGGGGACAGGGTAAATTCTGGGGCCAACGTCCTGACTTTC

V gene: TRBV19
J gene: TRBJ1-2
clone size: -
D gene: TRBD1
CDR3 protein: CASTPTGTGVRINYGYTF
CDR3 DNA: TGTGCCAGTACCCCAACCGGGACAGGGGTCCGGATTAACTATGGCTACACCTTC

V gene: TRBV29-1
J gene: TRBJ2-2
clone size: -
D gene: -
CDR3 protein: CSVDRRAGELFF
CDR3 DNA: TGCAGCGTTGACCGACGGGCCGGGGAGCTGTTTTTT